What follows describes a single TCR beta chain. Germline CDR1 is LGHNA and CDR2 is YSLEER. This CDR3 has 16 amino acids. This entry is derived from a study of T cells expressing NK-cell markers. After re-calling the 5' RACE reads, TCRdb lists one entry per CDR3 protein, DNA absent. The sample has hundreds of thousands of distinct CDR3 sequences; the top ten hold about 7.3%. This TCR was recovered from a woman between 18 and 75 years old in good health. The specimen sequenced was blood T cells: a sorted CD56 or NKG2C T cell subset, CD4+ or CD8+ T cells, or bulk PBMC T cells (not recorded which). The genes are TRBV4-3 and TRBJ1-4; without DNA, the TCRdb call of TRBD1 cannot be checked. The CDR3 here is CASSHERGGSNEKLFF.